This entry features one T cell receptor (beta chain) sequence. This sample was included in a study of blood T cell repertoires in COVID-19. Looking at the study overall: Researchers got acute and convalescent COVID-19 samples from the United States, Italy and Spain.

The table came from immunoSEQ multiplex PCR; TCRdb's copy has only in-frame clones and leaves some out. The sample includes 200,000 to 300,000 clones, 84% seen only once; the top ten take under 2.5%. From germline, CDR1 is SGHTS and CDR2 YDEGEE. V was cut by 3 bases and J by 2 bases, with 12 bases left in between. The CDR3 length is 14 residues. This chain connects TRBV5-8 to TRBJ2-7; tentative D call: TRBD2 (7 bases). The sample was peripheral blood. The sequence derives from a man aged 35 to 55 who had recovered from COVID-19. The CDR3 DNA reads TGTGCCAGCAGCTGGGGGAGGGGGGCCTACGAGCAGTACTTC. Its protein product is CASSWGRGAYEQYF.